Each of the 18 T cell receptor beta chains below was sequenced from the same sample in a study of T cells after yellow fever vaccination. Using its own MiXCR run on the 5' RACE reads, TCRdb lists one record per CDR3 protein. Of more than 80,000 distinct CDR3 sequences in the sample, about 5.8% were seen once. Material: CD8+ T cells sorted from PBMCs, obtained 10 days after the yellow fever booster vaccination. The origin of the receptors is a man aged 18-30 years who received the YFV17D yellow fever vaccine.

The CDR3 DNA sequence: TGTGCCAGCAGCTCGACAGGGCACGCGGGCACTGAAGCTTTCTTT. Residues: CASSSTGHAGTEAFF. The chain links TRBV7-9 to TRBJ1-1, with 7 bases identical to TRBD1. CDR1 is SEHNR, CDR2 FQNEAQ, per germline (reference sequence). The CDR3 is made up of 15 amino acids. With 4 bases clipped from V and 4 bases from J, the junction kept 9 bases outside the gene matches.

This clonotype was seen a handful of times. The rearrangement uses TRBV7-6 and TRBJ2-1; no clear D gene. The CDR3 has 12 amino acids. The germline V gene encodes CDR1 SGHVS and CDR2 FNYEAQ. Trimming pared 5 bases from V and 6 bases from J, leaving 8 bases between. In DNA form, the CDR3 reads TGTGCCAGCAGCCCCCTCATCAATGAGCAGTTCTTC. It codes for CASSPLINEQFF.

This clonotype was recorded a few times. The rearrangement uses TRBV6-6 and TRBJ2-2; 8 positions match TRBD1. Germline values: CDR1 MNHNY, CDR2 SVGAGI (reference sequence). This CDR3 has 15 residues. Trimming cost V 1 base and J 5 bases; bases outside gene matches: 3. CDR3 in DNA: TGTGCCAGCAGTTACTGGACAGGGATTACCGGGGAGCTGTTTTTT. This translates into CASSYWTGITGELFF.

This clonotype was recorded many times. V gene TRBV7-6 combines with J gene TRBJ2-3; the D is unclear. Trimming removed 4 bases from V and 12 bases from J, with 17 bases in between. Germline V CDR1 and CDR2: SGHVS, FNYEAQ. This CDR3 is 13 amino acids long. CDR3 amino acids: CASSYDLRTYQYF. CDR3 coding DNA: TGTGCCAGCAGCTATGATCTACGAACTTATCAGTATTTT.

Many counts were recorded for this clonotype. The chain links TRBV3-1 to TRBJ2-1; D uncertain. Germline V lookup: CDR1 LGHDT, CDR2 YNNKEL (reference sequence). This CDR3 is built from 17 residues. The ends were cut back, 0 bases at V and 2 bases at J, with 14 bases in the middle. The CDR3 bases are TGTGCCAGCAGCCAAGATCTTGTAATAGGACCCTACAATGAGCAGTTCTTC. It specifies CASSQDLVIGPYNEQFF.

The chain is built from TRBV12-3 or TRBV12-4 and TRBJ2-5, with 8 bases matching TRBD1. The J segment lost 3 bases and the V segment lost 5 bases, leaving 8 bases of the junction unmatched. This CDR3 is built from 15 residues. CDR3 DNA: TGTGCCAGCAGTCTACTCGACAGGGGAGAAGAGACCCAGTACTTC. Protein product: CASSLLDRGEETQYF.

The chain carries TRBV6-6 and TRBJ1-1; no firm D call. Trimming shortened V by 7 bases and J by 7 bases, and 10 bases separated the two germline ends. The CDR3 length is 11 residues. CDR1 and CDR2 (germline): MNHNY, SVGAGI (reference sequence). The CDR3, as DNA: TGTGCCAGCAATTCCGCGGATGAAGCTTTCTTT. Amino acid sequence: CASNSADEAFF.

This clonotype was seen a few times. The chain couples TRBV29-1 to TRBJ2-3; 13 bases agree with TRBD2. V was pared by 4 bases and J by 3 bases, with 7 bases of the junction left unmatched. Germline CDR1 SQVTM, CDR2 ANQGSEA. The CDR3 sequence is 16 residues long. The chain's CDR3 is CSVAGTSGDRTDTQYF. In DNA form, the CDR3 reads TGCAGCGTTGCGGGGACTAGCGGGGACCGAACAGATACGCAGTATTTT.

V and J are TRBV6-4 and TRBJ2-3; 8 bases are shared with TRBD2. The CDR3 spans 14 residues. Germline CDR1 and CDR2: MRHNA and SNTAGT. V was pared by 3 bases and J by 2 bases, with 1 base of the junction left unmatched. The CDR3 sequence: CASSEGLDTDTQYF. In nucleotides, the CDR3 is TGTGCCAGCAGTGAGGGACTAGACACAGATACGCAGTATTTT.

In its sample, this clonotype was seen a few times. The chain combines TRBV11-2 with TRBJ2-2; D not certain. V was clipped by 2 bases and J by 0 bases, with 10 bases between them. From germline, CDR1 is SGHAT and CDR2 FQNNGV. This CDR3 contains 16 residues. The CDR3: CASSLRDATNTGELFF. CDR3 nucleotide sequence: TGTGCCAGCAGCTTAAGGGATGCAACGAACACCGGGGAGCTGTTTTTT.

This clonotype was seen a handful of times. The rearrangement joins TRBV4-1 to TRBJ2-7; D may be TRBD1 or TRBD2 (5 bases each). Germline V CDR1 and CDR2: MGHRA, YSYEKL. V was trimmed by 1 base and J by 5 bases, leaving 15 bases between them. The CDR3 totals 15 residues. The CDR3 DNA reads as TGCGCCAGCAGCCAAGTGAGGGGCCCCGCCGACGAGCAGTACTTC. It specifies CASSQVRGPADEQYF.

This clonotype appeared a few times. The chain employs TRBV5-1 and TRBJ2-2; TRBD1 matches at 8 bases. Germline CDR1 SGHRS, CDR2 YFSETQ. This CDR3 region has 15 residues. Trimming at V came to 3 bases and at J to 5 bases, leaving 6 bases not matched to a gene. DNA of the CDR3: TGCGCCAGCAGCTCTGGACAGGGTTGGACCGGGGAGCTGTTTTTT. Its translation is CASSSGQGWTGELFF.

The CDR3 loop reads CASSFGTSLTDTQYF. CDR3 nucleotide sequence: TGTGCCAGCAGTTTCGGGACTAGCCTCACAGATACGCAGTATTTT. V gene TRBV27 combines with J gene TRBJ2-3; 9 nucleotides line up with TRBD2. The CDR3 totals 15 residues. CDR1 is MNHEY and CDR2 is SMNVEV in the germline V gene (reference sequence). V was pared by 3 bases and J by 2 bases, with 3 bases of the junction left unmatched.

V usage is TRBV7-9 and J usage is TRBJ1-1, with D hard to call. Trimming shortened V by 5 bases and J by 1 base, and 14 bases separated the two germline ends. The germline V gene has CDR1 SEHNR and CDR2 FQNEAQ (reference sequence). CDR3 size: 15 residues. This CDR3 is CASSPPGIPNTEAFF. The CDR3 nucleotides are TGTGCCAGCAGCCCCCCCGGGATCCCGAACACTGAAGCTTTCTTT.

This clonotype was seen repeatedly, ten times or more. Here the CDR3 DNA reads TGTGCCAGCAGCTTGCGACAGGGGGTGACTTCTGGGGCCAACGTCCTGACTTTC. It translates to CASSLRQGVTSGANVLTF. J is TRBJ2-6 and V is TRBV5-6, with TRBD1 matching over 9 bases. Germline-derived CDR1 and CDR2 are SGHDT and YYEEEE. V was pared by 1 base and J by 1 base, with 6 bases of the junction left unmatched. CDR3 length: 18 residues.

This chain uses TRBV7-2 with TRBJ1-1, with 7 bases identical to TRBD1. Germline V gene lookup returns CDR1 SGHTA and CDR2 FQGNSA. This CDR3 is built from 15 residues. V trimming: 1 base; J trimming: 4 bases; junction bases outside the gene matches: 6. CDR3 in amino acids: CASSLVLGGTTEAFF. The CDR3 coding sequence is TGTGCCAGCAGCTTAGTGCTAGGGGGCACCACTGAAGCTTTCTTT.

This clonotype was observed a handful of times. The genes are TRBV4-2 and TRBJ2-2; D is possibly TRBD2 (6 bases). Between the trimmed V and J ends, which lost 2 bases and 5 bases, there was a span of 6 bases. The CDR3 contains 13 residues. Germline values: CDR1 LGHNA, CDR2 YNFKEQ. The CDR3 region is CASSQRGTGELFF. The CDR3 nucleotides are TGTGCCAGCAGCCAACGGGGGACCGGGGAGCTGTTTTTT.

At least ten counts were recorded for this clonotype. The rearrangement links TRBV2 to TRBJ1-1; 11 nucleotides match TRBD1. This CDR3 contains 13 residues. Germline values: CDR1 SNHLY, CDR2 FYNNEI. V was clipped by 6 bases and J by 7 bases; unmatched bases: 4. CDR3 bases: TGTGCCAGCAGGGACAGGGGGCACCATGAAGCTTTCTTT. Translated: CASRDRGHHEAFF.